Below, 3 T cell receptor beta chains from the same sample are listed, as sequenced in a study of T cell repertoires in cytomegalovirus infection. Using its own MiXCR run on the reads, TCRdb lists one record per CDR3 protein. The sample carries fewer than 1,000,000 distinct CDR3 sequences, 25% to 40% recorded once. The antigens these receptors bind are not known. Sequencing was performed on cultured CD8+ T cells from PBMCs, taken from culture after CMV antigen stimulation. The receptors come from a human donor in good health (CMV status not recorded). Some clones in this sample may be carry-over from other donors' samples.

This clonotype was counted a few times. The rearrangement joins TRBV10-1 to TRBJ2-7; D is ambiguous. The CDR3 sequence is 12 residues long. V was cut by 2 bases and J by 1 base, with 3 bases left in between. Germline loops: CDR1 WNHNN, CDR2 SYGVQD (reference sequence). CDR3 region: CASSEASYEQYF. The CDR3 region has the DNA TGCGCCAGCAGTGAGGCTTCCTACGAGCAGTACTTC.

The chain combines TRBV12-3 or TRBV12-4 with TRBJ2-1, with a possible D match to TRBD2 (5 bases). This CDR3 has 14 residues. Between the trimmed V and J ends, which lost 7 bases and 3 bases, there was a span of 13 bases. CDR3 loop: CASTSREYYNEQFF. The DNA for the CDR3 is TGTGCCAGCACCAGTAGGGAGTACTACAATGAGCAGTTCTTC.

This clonotype was seen repeatedly, ten times or more. This chain uses TRBV7-6 with TRBJ1-4; D perhaps matches TRBD1 (5 bases). The CDR3 has 15 residues. V was shortened by 2 bases and J by 5 bases, with 12 bases between the two germline ends. Germline CDR1 SGHVS, CDR2 FNYEAQ. The CDR3 sequence: CASSLNGGRNEKLFF. CDR3 bases: TGTGCCAGCAGCTTAAACGGGGGAAGAAATGAAAAACTGTTTTTT.